The 25 T cell receptor beta chains reported below all come from one sample, sequenced in a study of beta chain features in type 1 diabetes (dated by TCRdb to the late 2010s). Preparation of the library involved the immunoSEQ multiplex PCR assay. All of the isolated RNA was reverse transcribed with the High Capacity cDNA Reverse Transcription Kit, so expressed TCRB transcripts were sequenced. Entries here come from immuneACCESS through TCRdb and include only in-frame sequences with V and J called. Some clones fail to appear in such tables; in the studies checked, an unresolved V gene covers under half of the shortfall, and the cause of the remainder is unknown. The sample table shows roughly 130,000 clones, and about a tenth are seen once. The top ten clones comprise roughly 0.74% of the sample. What was sequenced was central memory CD4+ T cells from blood. All receptors derive from a young man in good health.

Comment on this clone: The sample carries other DNA sequences with the same CDR3. This chain connects TRBV2 to TRBJ1-5; D is unclear. Trimming shortened V by 3 bases and J by 3 bases, and 9 bases separated the two germline ends. Germline lookup yields CDR1 SNHLY and CDR2 FYNNEI. CDR3 length equals 14 residues. DNA for the CDR3: TGTGCCAGCAGTGAGGGCGCCCCCAATCAGCCCCAGCATTTT. Translating gives CASSEGAPNQPQHF.

The chain joins TRBV28 to TRBJ1-5, with 10 positions matching TRBD1. Germline-derived CDR1 and CDR2 are MDHEN and SYDVKM. The CDR3 length is 14 residues. The V gene end was trimmed by 7 bases and the J gene end by 5 bases; junction bases not matched to a gene: 5. The CDR3 reads CASTTGQGDQPQHF. The CDR3, as DNA: TGTGCCAGCACCACCGGACAGGGGGATCAGCCCCAGCATTTT.

This clone was seen a handful of times. The V call is TRBV7-2, the J call TRBJ2-7; TRBD2 aligns across 10 bases. The CDR3 contains 14 residues. The J segment lost 4 bases and the V segment lost 3 bases, leaving 3 bases of the junction unmatched. The V gene's germline CDR1 is SGHTA and CDR2 FQGNSA. DNA for the CDR3: TGTGCCAGCAGCTTCCAGCGGGGGGGGTACGAGCAGTACTTC. Its protein is CASSFQRGGYEQYF.

The genes are TRBV5-1 and TRBJ2-1; possibly TRBD1 for D (6 bases). CDR3 length: 12 residues. V was trimmed by 1 base and J by 10 bases, leaving 9 bases between them. The germline V gene has CDR1 SGHRS and CDR2 YFSETQ. The chain's CDR3 is CASSLTTGEQFF. The CDR3 DNA follows: TGCGCCAGCAGCTTGACCACAGGGGAGCAGTTCTTC.

This clone was counted a few times. The rearrangement joins TRBV2 to TRBJ1-5, with 7 nucleotides matching TRBD1. The junction had 7 bases not matched to a gene; V was cut back by 5 bases and J by 0 bases. The V gene's germline CDR1 is SNHLY and CDR2 FYNNEI. The CDR3 is made up of 16 amino acids. The CDR3 sequence: CASSRQGRSSNQPQHF. In nucleotides, the CDR3 is TGTGCCAGCAGTAGACAGGGAAGATCTAGCAATCAGCCCCAGCATTTT.

This clone came up a few times. The J gene is TRBJ1-3, the V gene TRBV25-1; D gene ambiguous. The CDR3 covers 14 residues. V was trimmed by 3 bases and J by 0 bases, leaving 6 bases between them. Germline assignment: CDR1 MGHDK and CDR2 SYGVNS. Here the CDR3 DNA reads TGTGCCAGCAGTGACACGAGCTCTGGAAACACCATATATTTT. Translating it yields CASSDTSSGNTIYF.

The table lists this clone with a few counts. The rearrangement links TRBV13 to TRBJ1-5, with D possibly matching TRBD1 (6 bases). CDR3 size: 15 residues. Deletions cut 5 bases from V and 4 bases from J, with 15 bases between. Germline V gives CDR1 PRHDT, CDR2 FYEKMQ (reference sequence). The CDR3 DNA reads as TGTGCCAGCAGCATTGGGGGCGGTAGGAATCAGCCCCAGCATTTT. This encodes CASSIGGGRNQPQHF.

As to this clone: Other nucleotide sequences in the sample specify the same CDR3. The genes are TRBV18 and TRBJ2-7; the match to TRBD1 covers 7 bases. There are 14 residues in the CDR3. Germline trimming cut 3 bases from V and 3 bases from J; bases unmatched to any gene: 5. CDR1 is KGHSH, CDR2 LQKENI, per germline. CDR3 loop: CASSPGQNFYEQYF. The CDR3, as DNA: TGTGCCAGCTCACCGGGACAGAACTTCTACGAGCAGTACTTC. The full variable domain, with the rest looked up from reference TRBV18 and TRBJ2-7, is NAGVMQNPRHLVRRRGQEARLRCSPMKGHSHVYWYRQLPEEGLKFMVYLQKENIIDESGMPKERFSAEFPKEGPSILRIQQVVRGDSAAYFCASSPGQNFYEQYFGPGTRLTVT.

This clone was found a few times. The rearrangement uses TRBV9 and TRBJ2-5; unclear D gene. The CDR3 has 14 residues. Germline V lookup: CDR1 SGDLS, CDR2 YYNGEE. V was shortened by 6 bases and J by 4 bases, with 16 bases between the two germline ends. This CDR3 reads CASTKDSFLETQYF. The DNA of the CDR3 is TGTGCCAGCACCAAAGATAGCTTCCTAGAGACCCAGTACTTC.

This clone was detected a few times. The V call is TRBV28, the J call TRBJ1-6; D possibly corresponds to TRBD1 (5 bases). The V end lost 4 bases, the J end lost 11 bases, and 9 bases lay between the germline ends. The CDR3 has 12 amino acids. The germline V gene encodes CDR1 MDHEN and CDR2 SYDVKM. CDR3 amino acids: CASSSSRAPLHF. The DNA for the CDR3 is TGTGCCAGCAGTTCTTCCAGGGCACCCCTCCACTTT.

The chain combines TRBV11-2 with TRBJ2-7; 7 nucleotides line up with TRBD2. The ends lost 1 base at V and 1 base at J; junction bases unmatched: 7. This CDR3 contains 16 residues. Germline CDR1 is SGHAT and CDR2 is FQNNGV. The DNA for the CDR3 is TGTGCCAGCAGCTTAGTGGTAGGGAGGGCTTCCTACGAGCAGTACTTC. Protein product: CASSLVVGRASYEQYF.

This clone was recorded a few times. The gene calls are TRBV7-2 and TRBJ2-7; 8 bases line up with TRBD2. V lost 5 bases and J lost 4; bases outside the gene matches: 7. The CDR3 sequence is 14 residues long. Per the germline V gene, CDR1 is SGHTA and CDR2 is FQGNSA. The CDR3 is CASSGGTSGYEQYF. The CDR3 DNA is TGTGCCAGCAGCGGAGGGACTAGTGGGTACGAGCAGTACTTC.

This clone was counted at least ten times. This chain uses TRBV7-9 with TRBJ1-2, with a tentative D call TRBD1 (6 bases). The CDR3 is 12 residues long. V lost 4 bases to trimming and J lost 8 bases, with 11 bases between them. CDR1 is SEHNR, CDR2 FQNEAQ, per germline (reference sequence). The CDR3 spells CASSSQGRGYTF. For the CDR3, the DNA is TGTGCCAGCAGCTCACAGGGTCGGGGCTACACCTTC.

This rearrangement joins TRBV28 to TRBJ1-5, with TRBD1 matching over 9 bases. There are 17 residues in the CDR3. Germline V gene sequence: CDR1 MDHEN, CDR2 SYDVKM. J lost 1 base, V lost 8 bases, and 12 bases had no gene match. The CDR3, as DNA: TGTGCCAGCCTCCGTAGACAGGGGGGTCACAGCAATCAGCCCCAGCATTTT. It encodes CASLRRQGGHSNQPQHF.

This clone was seen a few times. A junction boundary mismatches the germline segment, possibly from a read error. The chain carries TRBV5-1 and TRBJ2-5; D unclear. Looked up from germline, CDR1 is SGHRS and CDR2 is YFSETQ. This CDR3 spans 14 amino acids. The CDR3 nucleotides are TGCGCCAGCAGCTCGTCCCGTCTAAGCGACCTAATGGACTTC. Protein: CASSSSRLSDLMDF.

The V and J genes are TRBV27 and TRBJ1-5; perhaps TRBD1 as D (6 bases). Germline lookup yields CDR1 MNHEY and CDR2 SMNVEV (reference sequence). This CDR3 spans 14 amino acids. V lost 4 bases to trimming and J lost 1 base, with 8 bases between them. CDR3 DNA: TGTGCCAGCAGTTATCAGGGGAGCAATCAGCCCCAGCATTTT. Translated: CASSYQGSNQPQHF.

This chain connects TRBV7-2 to TRBJ2-5, with 10 bases aligning to TRBD2. This CDR3 region has 13 residues. Germline-derived CDR1 and CDR2 are SGHTA and FQGNSA. Trimming at V came to 2 bases and at J to 7 bases, leaving 1 base not matched to a gene. CDR3 sequence reads: CASSLQRGGTQYF. The CDR3 bases are TGTGCCAGCAGCTTACAGCGGGGGGGGACCCAGTACTTC. Complete variable domain (other parts from reference TRBV7-2 and TRBJ2-5): GAGVSQSPSNKVTEKGKDVELRCDPISGHTALYWYRQSLGQGLEFLIYFQGNSAPDKSGLPSDRFSAERTGGSVSTLTIQRTQQEDSAVYLCASSLQRGGTQYFGPGTRLLVL.

This clone was seen more than once but under ten times. The V call is TRBV14, the J call TRBJ1-5, with unresolved D. V lost 3 bases to trimming and J lost 11 bases, with 11 bases between them. This CDR3 comprises 12 residues. Looked up from germline, CDR1 is SGHDN and CDR2 is FVKESK. CDR3 sequence (DNA): TGTGCCAGCAGCCAGAACTTCGGAGCCCAGCATTTT. Residues: CASSQNFGAQHF.

This clone was counted a few times. This chain uses TRBV7-2 with TRBJ2-5; D ambiguous. V was shortened by 3 bases and J by 5 bases, with 16 bases between the two germline ends. CDR3 length: 15 residues. Germline lookup yields CDR1 SGHTA and CDR2 FQGNSA. CDR3 coding DNA: TGTGCCAGCAGCTTCGAGGTAACACGCGTCGAGACCCAGTACTTC. Translated, it gives CASSFEVTRVETQYF.

This clone was found a few times. This chain joins TRBV18 and TRBJ1-4, with 10 bases that match TRBD1. V was clipped by 3 bases and J by 7 bases; unmatched bases: 5. The CDR3 length is 15 residues. Germline V lookup: CDR1 KGHSH, CDR2 LQKENI. The CDR3 bases are TGTGCCAGCTCACCGACAGACAGGGGGCGTGAAAAACTGTTTTTT. Protein sequence: CASSPTDRGREKLFF. Together with reference TRBV18 and TRBJ1-4, the CDR3 gives the full variable domain: NAGVMQNPRHLVRRRGQEARLRCSPMKGHSHVYWYRQLPEEGLKFMVYLQKENIIDESGMPKERFSAEFPKEGPSILRIQQVVRGDSAAYFCASSPTDRGREKLFFGSGTQLSVL.

This clone has a count of ten or more. The same CDR3 is also encoded by other DNA sequences in this sample. V is TRBV30 and J is TRBJ2-5, with TRBD2 matching over 10 bases. The V segment lost 4 bases and the J segment 4 bases; nucleotides outside the gene matches: 0. Germline V CDR1 and CDR2: GTSNPN, SVGIG (reference sequence). This CDR3 comprises 12 residues. In DNA, the CDR3 is TGTGCCTGGACTAGCGGGGGAGAGACCCAGTACTTC. Amino acids: CAWTSGGETQYF.

The sample holds many counts of this clone. J is TRBJ2-7 and V is TRBV28; tentative D call: TRBD2 (6 bases). The CDR3 consists of 14 residues. The germline V gene has CDR1 MDHEN and CDR2 SYDVKM. V was trimmed by 7 bases and J by 5 bases, leaving 18 bases between them. The CDR3 sequence: CASTSPRGSDEQYF. Here the CDR3 DNA reads TGTGCCAGCACTTCACCCCGGGGGTCGGACGAGCAGTACTTC. Using reference TRBV28 and TRBJ2-7 for the parts outside the CDR3, the full variable domain is DVKVTQSSRYLVKRTGEKVFLECVQDMDHENMFWYRQDPGLGLRLIYFSYDVKMKEKGDIPEGYSVSREKKERFSLILESASTNQTSMYLCASTSPRGSDEQYFGPGTRLTVT.

In this sample, this clone turned up a few times. The CDR3 protein is CASSDRDRGHQPQHF. CDR3 DNA sequence: TGTGCCAGTAGTGACCGGGACAGGGGACATCAGCCCCAGCATTTT. The V call is TRBV19, the J call TRBJ1-5; 10 nucleotides match TRBD1. Germline values: CDR1 LNHDA, CDR2 SQIVND (reference sequence). After removal of 5 bases from V and 5 bases from J, the junction contained 6 bases not matched to a gene. CDR3 length: 15 residues.

This clone was seen only a few times. The chain couples TRBV4-1 to TRBJ1-2; tentative D call: TRBD1 (5 bases). Germline V gene data show CDR1 as MGHRA and CDR2 as YSYEKL. The CDR3 totals 14 residues. Trimming left V 3 bases short and J 6 bases short, with 14 bases between. Here the CDR3 DNA reads TGCGCCAGCAGCCATCCCAGGGCAAAAGATGGCTACACCTTC. This sequence encodes CASSHPRAKDGYTF.

This clone was observed a handful of times. The chain is built from TRBV2 and TRBJ2-1; 9 nucleotides match TRBD1. The CDR3 contains 17 residues. V trimming: 4 bases; J trimming: 6 bases; junction bases outside the gene matches: 13. CDR1 is SNHLY and CDR2 is FYNNEI in the germline V gene. CDR3 sequence (DNA): TGTGCCAGCAGTGTAGTCGGGGACAGGGTGCTCCCCAATGAGCAGTTCTTC. Encoded protein: CASSVVGDRVLPNEQFF.